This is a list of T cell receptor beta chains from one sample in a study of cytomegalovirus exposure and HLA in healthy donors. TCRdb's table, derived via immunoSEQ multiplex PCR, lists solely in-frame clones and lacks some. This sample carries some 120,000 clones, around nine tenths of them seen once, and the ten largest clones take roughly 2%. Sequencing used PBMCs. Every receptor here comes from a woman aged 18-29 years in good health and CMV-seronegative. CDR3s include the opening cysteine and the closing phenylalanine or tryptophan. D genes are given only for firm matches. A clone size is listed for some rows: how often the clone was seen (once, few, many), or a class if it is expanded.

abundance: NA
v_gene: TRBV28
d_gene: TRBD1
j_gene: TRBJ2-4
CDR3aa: CASSSGTVKNIQYF
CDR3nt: TGTGCCAGCAGTTCAGGGACAGTTAAAAACATTCAGTACTTC

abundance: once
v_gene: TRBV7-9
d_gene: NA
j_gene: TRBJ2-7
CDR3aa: CASSLTGNEQYF
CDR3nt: TGTGCCAGCAGTTTAACAGGTAACGAGCAGTACTTC

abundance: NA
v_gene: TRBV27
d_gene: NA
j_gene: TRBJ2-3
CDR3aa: CASSFEGSTDTQYF
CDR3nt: TGTGCCAGCAGTTTTGAGGGTAGCACAGATACGCAGTATTTT

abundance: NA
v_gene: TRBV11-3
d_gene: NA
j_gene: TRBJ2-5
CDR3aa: CASSLGSVQETQYF
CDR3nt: TGTGCCAGCAGCTTAGGCTCAGTCCAAGAGACCCAGTACTTC

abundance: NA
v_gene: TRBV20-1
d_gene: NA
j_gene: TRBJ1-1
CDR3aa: CSARSQAEAFF
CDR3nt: TGCAGTGCTCGAAGCCAAGCTGAAGCTTTCTTT

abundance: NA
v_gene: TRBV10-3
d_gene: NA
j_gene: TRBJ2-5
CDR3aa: CAISGSAGETQYF
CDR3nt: TGTGCCATCAGTGGGTCGGCGGGGGAGACCCAGTACTTC

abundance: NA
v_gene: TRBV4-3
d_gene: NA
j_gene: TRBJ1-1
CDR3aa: CASSQDRGRGAFF
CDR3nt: TGCGCCAGCAGCCAAGACCGGGGGAGGGGGGCTTTCTTT

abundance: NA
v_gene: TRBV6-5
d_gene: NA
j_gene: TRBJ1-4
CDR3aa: CASSLRHGSEKLFF
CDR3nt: TGTGCCAGCAGCCTCCGACACGGGAGTGAAAAACTGTTTTTT

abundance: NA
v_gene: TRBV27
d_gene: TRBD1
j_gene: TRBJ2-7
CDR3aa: CASRRTGRYEQYF
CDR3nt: TGTGCCAGCAGGCGGACAGGGCGCTACGAGCAGTACTTC

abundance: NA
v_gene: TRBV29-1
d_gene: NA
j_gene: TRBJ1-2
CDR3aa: CSVERQAPVRGYTF
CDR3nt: TGCAGCGTAGAGAGACAGGCCCCTGTGCGGGGCTACACCTTC

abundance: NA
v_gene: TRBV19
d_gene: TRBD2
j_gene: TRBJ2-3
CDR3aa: CASSIGRERNF
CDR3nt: TGTGCCAGTAGTATCGGGCGGGAGAGGAATTTT

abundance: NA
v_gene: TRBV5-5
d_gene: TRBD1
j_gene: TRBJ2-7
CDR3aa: CASSRTMGTGGFSEQYF
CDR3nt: TGTGCCAGCAGCCGGACTATGGGGACAGGGGGATTTTCCGAGCAGTACTTC

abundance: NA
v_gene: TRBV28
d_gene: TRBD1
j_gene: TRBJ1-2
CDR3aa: CASRKGTVNLYGYTF
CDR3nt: TGTGCCAGCAGAAAAGGGACAGTGAATCTCTATGGCTACACCTTC

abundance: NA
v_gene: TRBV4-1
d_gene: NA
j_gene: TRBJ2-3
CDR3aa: CASSQFRPDTQYF
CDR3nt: TGCGCCAGCAGCCAATTTCGTCCAGATACGCAGTATTTT

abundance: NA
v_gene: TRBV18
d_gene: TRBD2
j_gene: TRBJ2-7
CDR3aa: CASSPSGSFYEQYF
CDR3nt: TGTGCCAGCTCACCCAGCGGGAGTTTTTACGAGCAGTACTTC

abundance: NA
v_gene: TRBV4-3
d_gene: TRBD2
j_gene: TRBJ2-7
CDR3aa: CASSQGVASGRDEQYF
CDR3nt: TGCGCCAGCAGCCAAGGGGTGGCGAGCGGGAGGGACGAGCAGTACTTC

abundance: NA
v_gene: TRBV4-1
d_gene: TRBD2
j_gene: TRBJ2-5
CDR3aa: CASSPVLGTSGSSETQYF
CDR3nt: TGCGCCAGCAGCCCGGTACTAGGGACTAGCGGGAGTTCAGAGACCCAGTACTTC

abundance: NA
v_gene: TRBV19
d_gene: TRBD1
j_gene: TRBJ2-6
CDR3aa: CASSTYRGAGANVLTF
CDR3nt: TGTGCCAGTAGTACATACAGGGGTGCTGGGGCCAACGTCCTGACTTTC

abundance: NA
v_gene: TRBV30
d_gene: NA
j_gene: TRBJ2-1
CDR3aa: CACLFWPTGRRSYNEQFF
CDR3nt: TGTGCCTGCCTGTTTTGGCCCACAGGGAGACGCTCCTACAATGAGCAGTTCTTC

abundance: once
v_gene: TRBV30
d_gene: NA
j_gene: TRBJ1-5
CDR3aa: CAWSSGYNQPQHF
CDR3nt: TGTGCCTGGAGTTCGGGGTACAATCAGCCCCAGCATTTT

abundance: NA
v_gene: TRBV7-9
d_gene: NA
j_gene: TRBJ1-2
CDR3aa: CASSPRDTNYGYTF
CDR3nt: TGTGCCAGCAGCCCCCGGGACACCAACTATGGCTACACCTTC

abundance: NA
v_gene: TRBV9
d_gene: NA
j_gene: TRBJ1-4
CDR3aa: CASSVANRVDEKLFF
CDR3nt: TGTGCCAGCAGCGTAGCTAACAGGGTGGATGAAAAACTGTTTTTT

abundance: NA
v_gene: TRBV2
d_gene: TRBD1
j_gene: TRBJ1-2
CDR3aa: CASSGGDRANYGYTF
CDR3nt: TGTGCCAGCAGTGGTGGGGACAGGGCTAACTATGGCTACACCTTC

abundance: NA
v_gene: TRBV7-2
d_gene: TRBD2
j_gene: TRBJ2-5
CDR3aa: CASTSTRGGGETQYF
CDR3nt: TGTGCCAGCACCTCCACCCGCGGGGGGGGAGAGACCCAGTACTTC

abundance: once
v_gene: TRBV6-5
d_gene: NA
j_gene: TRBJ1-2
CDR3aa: CASSNGGLYGYTF
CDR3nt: TGTGCCAGCAGTAACGGGGGACTTTATGGCTACACCTTC

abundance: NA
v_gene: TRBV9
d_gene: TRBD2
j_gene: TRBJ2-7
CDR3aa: CASSTLAGGPGEQYF
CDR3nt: TGTGCCAGCAGCACGCTAGCGGGAGGGCCCGGCGAGCAGTACTTC

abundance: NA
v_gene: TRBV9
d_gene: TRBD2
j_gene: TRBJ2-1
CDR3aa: CASSVVGLAGGLLSYNEQFF
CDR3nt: TGTGCCAGCAGCGTCGTCGGACTAGCGGGAGGCCTCCTCTCCTATAATGAGCAGTTCTTC

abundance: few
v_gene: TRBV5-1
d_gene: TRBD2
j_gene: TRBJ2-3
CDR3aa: CASSLRLADTDTQYF
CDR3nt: TGCGCCAGCAGCTTGAGACTAGCTGACACAGATACGCAGTATTTT

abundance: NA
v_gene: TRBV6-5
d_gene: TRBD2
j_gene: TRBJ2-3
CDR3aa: CASRGTSGLTDTQYF
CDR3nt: TGTGCCAGCAGGGGGACTAGCGGCCTCACAGATACGCAGTATTTT

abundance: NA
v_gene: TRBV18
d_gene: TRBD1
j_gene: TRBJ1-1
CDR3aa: CATYWDRDTEAFF
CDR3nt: TGTGCCACCTACTGGGACAGGGACACTGAAGCTTTCTTT

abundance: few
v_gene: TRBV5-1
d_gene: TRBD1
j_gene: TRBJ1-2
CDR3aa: CASSSLEGQGDYGYTF
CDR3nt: TGCGCCAGCAGCTCTTTAGAGGGACAGGGGGACTATGGCTACACCTTC

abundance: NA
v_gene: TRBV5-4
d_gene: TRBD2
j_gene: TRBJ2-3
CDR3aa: CASSLRVAGDTQYF
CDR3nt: TGTGCCAGCAGCTTGCGTGTAGCGGGAGATACGCAGTATTTT

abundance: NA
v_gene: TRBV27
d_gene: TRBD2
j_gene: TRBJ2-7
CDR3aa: CASSFHTSGRFRSSYEQYF
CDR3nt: TGTGCCAGCAGTTTTCATACTAGCGGGAGGTTTCGAAGCTCCTACGAGCAGTACTTC

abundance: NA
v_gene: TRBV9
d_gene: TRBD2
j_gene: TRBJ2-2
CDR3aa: CASAGGHGTGELFF
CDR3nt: TGTGCCAGCGCGGGGGGGCATGGCACCGGGGAGCTGTTTTTT

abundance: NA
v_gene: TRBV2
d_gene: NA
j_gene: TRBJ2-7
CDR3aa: CASREGWSGDHEQYF
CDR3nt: TGTGCCAGCAGGGAGGGGTGGAGTGGAGATCACGAGCAGTACTTC

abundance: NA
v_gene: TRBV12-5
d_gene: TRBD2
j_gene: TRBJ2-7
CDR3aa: CASGLVLGTSGSELYF
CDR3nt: TGTGCTAGTGGTTTGGTACTTGGGACTAGCGGATCCGAGCTGTACTTC